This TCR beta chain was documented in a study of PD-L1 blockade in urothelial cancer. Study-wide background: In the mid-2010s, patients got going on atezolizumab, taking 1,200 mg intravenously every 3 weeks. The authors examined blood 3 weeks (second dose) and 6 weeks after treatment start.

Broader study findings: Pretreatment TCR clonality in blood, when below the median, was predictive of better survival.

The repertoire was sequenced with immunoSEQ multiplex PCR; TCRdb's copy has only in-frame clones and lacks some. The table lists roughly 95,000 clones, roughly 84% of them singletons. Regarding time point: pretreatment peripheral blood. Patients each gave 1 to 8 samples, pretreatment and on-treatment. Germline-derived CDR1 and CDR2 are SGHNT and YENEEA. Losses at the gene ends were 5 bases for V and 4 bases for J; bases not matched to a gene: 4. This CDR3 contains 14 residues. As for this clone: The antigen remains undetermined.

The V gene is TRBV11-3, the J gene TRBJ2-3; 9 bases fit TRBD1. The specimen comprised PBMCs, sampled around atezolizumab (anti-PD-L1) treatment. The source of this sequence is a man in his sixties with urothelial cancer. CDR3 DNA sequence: TGTGCCAGCAGCAAGCACAGGGGGCCAGATACGCAGTATTTT. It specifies CASSKHRGPDTQYF.